The T cell receptor beta chain described here comes from a study of cytomegalovirus exposure and HLA in healthy donors. Points from the study as a whole: Immune exposure information available was restricted to CMV serostatus. More clonal expansion characterized HLA-associated TCR beta chains than equally common others in a later analysis. Later analysis suggested links between common viral pathogens and several top significant clusters.

PCR was performed using 60 Vbeta and 13 Jbeta primers. TCRdb's table, derived via immunoSEQ multiplex PCR, lists solely in-frame clones and lacks some. This table holds some 200,000 clones, around 83% found once. Concerning this clone itself: Its antigen is not identified.

This sequence was found in a middle-aged woman in good health and CMV-seronegative. The specimen was PBMCs.

The CDR3 coding sequence is TGTGCCATCAGCACCGGGACAGGGGACCTAGGGAGGCAGTACTTC. Amino acids: CAISTGTGDLGRQYF. V gene TRBV10-3 combines with J gene TRBJ2-7, with 10 bases matching TRBD1. V was pared by 6 bases and J by 9 bases, with 14 bases of the junction left unmatched. CDR3 length: 15 amino acids. Germline CDR1 is ENHRY and CDR2 is SYGVKD.